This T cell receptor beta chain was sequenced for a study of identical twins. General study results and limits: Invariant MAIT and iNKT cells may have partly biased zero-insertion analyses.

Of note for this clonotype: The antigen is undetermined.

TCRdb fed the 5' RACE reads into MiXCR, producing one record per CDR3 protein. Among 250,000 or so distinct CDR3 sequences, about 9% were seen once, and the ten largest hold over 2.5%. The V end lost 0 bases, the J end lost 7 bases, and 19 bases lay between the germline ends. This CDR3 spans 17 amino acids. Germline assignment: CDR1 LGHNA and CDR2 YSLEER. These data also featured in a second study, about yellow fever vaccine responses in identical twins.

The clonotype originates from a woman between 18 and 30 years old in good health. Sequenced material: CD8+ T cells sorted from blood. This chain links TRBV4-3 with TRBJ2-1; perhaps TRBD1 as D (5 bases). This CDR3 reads CASSQDGVGPGRNEQFF. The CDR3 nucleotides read TGCGCCAGCAGCCAAGATGGCGTGGGGCCAGGAAGGAATGAGCAGTTCTTC.